This TCR beta chain was sequenced during a study of T-cell reconstitution after alpha-beta-depleted transplantation in children. This clonotype was seen more than once but under ten times. Preparation of the TCRbeta library used unique molecular identifiers. TCRdb passed the PCR reads through MiXCR, listing each CDR3 protein once. The sample includes 250,000 to 400,000 distinct CDR3 sequences, approximately 23% seen only once; the top ten take roughly 11%. The source was PBMCs, mostly from graft donor cells, collected 180 days after TCRalphabeta/CD19-depleted stem cell transplant. The receptor was derived from a male patient younger than 18 who had a stem cell transplant for acute lymphoblastic leukemia, so the T cells may come from the graft donor.

CDR3 residues: CASSLWGSANYGYTF. Here the CDR3 DNA reads TGTGCCAGCAGTTTATGGGGCAGTGCTAACTATGGCTACACCTTC. V gene TRBV12-3 or TRBV12-4 combines with J gene TRBJ1-2; weak D call: TRBD1 (5 bases). V lost 2 bases, J lost 0 bases, and 10 bases lay in between. The CDR3 totals 15 residues.